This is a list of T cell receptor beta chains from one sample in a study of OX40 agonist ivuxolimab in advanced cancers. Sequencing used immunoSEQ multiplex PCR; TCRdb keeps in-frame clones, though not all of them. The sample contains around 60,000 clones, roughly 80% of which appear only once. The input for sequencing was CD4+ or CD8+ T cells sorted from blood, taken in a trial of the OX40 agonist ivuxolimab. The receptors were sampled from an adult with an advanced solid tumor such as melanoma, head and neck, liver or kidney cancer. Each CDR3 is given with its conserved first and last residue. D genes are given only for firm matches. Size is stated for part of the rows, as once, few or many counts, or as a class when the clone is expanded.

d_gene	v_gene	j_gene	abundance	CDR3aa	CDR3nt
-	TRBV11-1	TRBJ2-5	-	CASSFAWDAETQYF	TGTGCCAGCAGCTTCGCCTGGGATGCAGAGACCCAGTACTTC
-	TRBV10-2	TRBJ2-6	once	CASSDNVGSGANVLTF	TGCGCCAGCAGTGACAATGTGGGCTCTGGGGCCAACGTCCTGACTTTC
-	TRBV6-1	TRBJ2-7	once	CASSERRREDSYEQYF	TGTGCCAGCAGTGAAAGGCGAAGGGAGGACTCCTACGAGCAGTACTTC
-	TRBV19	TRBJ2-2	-	CASKERTYTGELFF	TGTGCCAGTAAAGAGCGGACGTACACCGGGGAGCTGTTTTTT
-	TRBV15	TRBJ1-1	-	CATSRQGNTEAFF	TGTGCCACCAGCAGACAGGGGAACACTGAAGCTTTCTTT
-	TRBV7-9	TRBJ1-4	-	CASSLARGGLFF	TGTGCCAGCAGCTTAGCACGAGGGGGTCTGTTTTTT
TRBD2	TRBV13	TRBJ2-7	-	CASSLAETSSEQYF	TGTGCCAGCAGCTTAGCGGAGACTAGCAGCGAGCAGTACTTC
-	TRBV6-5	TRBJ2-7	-	CASSYTTSYEQYF	TGTGCCAGCAGTTACACCACCTCCTACGAGCAGTACTTC
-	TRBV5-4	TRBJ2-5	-	CASSLTGIETQYF	TGTGCCAGCAGCTTGACAGGGATCGAGACCCAGTACTTC
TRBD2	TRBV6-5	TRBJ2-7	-	CASSPGRETVYEQYF	TGTGCCAGCAGTCCCGGGCGGGAGACAGTCTACGAGCAGTACTTC
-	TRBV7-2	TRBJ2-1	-	CASSLYGGRTNEQFF	TGTGCCAGCAGCTTATACGGAGGGCGAACCAATGAGCAGTTCTTC
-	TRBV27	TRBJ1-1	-	CAIGRVRGTEAFF	TGTGCCATTGGAAGGGTTCGGGGGACTGAAGCTTTCTTT
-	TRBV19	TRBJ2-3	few	CASSISGSTDTQYF	TGTGCCAGTAGTATAAGCGGGAGCACAGATACGCAGTATTTT
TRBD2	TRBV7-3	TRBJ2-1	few	CASSSGTSGSVGLNEQFF	TGTGCCAGCAGTTCCGGGACTAGCGGGAGCGTGGGACTCAATGAGCAGTTCTTC
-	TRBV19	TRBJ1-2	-	CASSIEQLYRDDYGYTF	TGTGCCAGTAGTATAGAACAACTCTACAGGGACGACTATGGCTACACCTTC
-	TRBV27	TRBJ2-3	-	CASSLSHPAFTDTQYF	TGTGCCAGCAGTTTATCTCACCCCGCCTTCACAGATACGCAGTATTTT
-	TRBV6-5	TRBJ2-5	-	CASKSSNVGETQYF	TGTGCCAGCAAGAGTAGCAACGTAGGGGAGACCCAGTACTTC
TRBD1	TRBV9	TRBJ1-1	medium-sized	CASSVGQGEDTEAFF	TGTGCCAGCAGCGTAGGACAGGGGGAGGACACTGAAGCTTTCTTT
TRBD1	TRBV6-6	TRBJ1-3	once	CASSATGGIGNTIYF	TGTGCCAGCAGCGCGACAGGGGGCATCGGAAACACCATATATTTT
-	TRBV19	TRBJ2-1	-	CASSSRRREYNEQFF	TGTGCCAGTAGTTCCCGACGGAGAGAGTACAATGAGCAGTTCTTC
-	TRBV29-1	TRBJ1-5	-	CSVAREGDQPQHF	TGCAGCGTTGCCAGGGAAGGGGATCAGCCCCAGCATTTT
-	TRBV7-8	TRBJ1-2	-	CASSLVGPGFNYGYTF	TGTGCCAGCAGCTTAGTAGGACCAGGATTTAACTATGGCTACACCTTC
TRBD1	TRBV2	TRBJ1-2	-	CASSPDRGGGYTF	TGTGCCAGCAGTCCAGACAGGGGCGGTGGCTACACCTTC
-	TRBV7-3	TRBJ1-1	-	CASSEYFGANTEAFF	TGTGCCAGCAGCGAATATTTCGGGGCCAACACTGAAGCTTTCTTT
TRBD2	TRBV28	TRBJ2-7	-	CASRPPQQGLADYEQYF	TGTGCCAGCAGACCCCCCCAACAGGGACTAGCGGATTACGAGCAGTACTTC
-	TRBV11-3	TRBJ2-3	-	CASSRDLEDTQYF	TGTGCCAGCAGCCGCGATTTGGAAGATACGCAGTATTTT
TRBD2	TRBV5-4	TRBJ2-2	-	CASSSGLAAGELFF	TGTGCCAGCAGCTCGGGACTAGCGGCCGGGGAGCTGTTTTTT
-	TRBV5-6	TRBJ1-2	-	CASSLVRHYGYTF	TGTGCCAGCAGCTTGGTGCGTCACTATGGCTACACCTTC
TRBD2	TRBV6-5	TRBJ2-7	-	CASSYGGSRYEQYF	TGTGCCAGCAGTTACGGCGGGAGCAGGTACGAGCAGTACTTC
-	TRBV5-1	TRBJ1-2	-	CASSPESWASNYGYTF	TGCGCCAGCAGCCCGGAGAGTTGGGCATCTAACTATGGCTACACCTTC
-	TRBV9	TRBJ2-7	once	CASSSGPGGLPYEQYF	TGTGCCAGCAGCTCCGGCCCGGGGGGCCTCCCCTACGAGCAGTACTTC
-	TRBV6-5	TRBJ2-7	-	CASSYSARRYEQYF	TGTGCCAGCAGTTACTCGGCCAGGCGCTACGAGCAGTACTTC
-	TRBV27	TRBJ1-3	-	CASSLTEVLNSGNTIYF	TGTGCCAGCAGTTTAACTGAGGTACTAAACTCTGGAAACACCATATATTTT
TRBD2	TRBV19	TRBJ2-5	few	CASSIVTSGRETQYF	TGTGCCAGTAGTATAGTAACTAGCGGGAGAGAGACCCAGTACTTC
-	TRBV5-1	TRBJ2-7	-	CASSLEVMTEQYF	TGCGCCAGCAGCTTGGAGGTGATGACCGAGCAGTACTTC
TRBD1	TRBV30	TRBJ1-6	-	CAWSSTGDSPLHF	TGTGCCTGGAGTTCAACAGGGGATTCACCCCTCCACTTT
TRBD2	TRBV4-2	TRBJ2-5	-	CASSQTFTTGGETQYF	TGTGCCAGCAGCCAAACGTTTACAACGGGAGGAGAGACCCAGTACTTC
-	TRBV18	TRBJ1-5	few	CASSPNREVGNQPQHF	TGTGCCAGCTCACCAAACAGGGAGGTTGGCAATCAGCCCCAGCATTTT
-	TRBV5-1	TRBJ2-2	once	CASSLAQNTGELFF	TGCGCCAGCAGTCTAGCGCAAAACACCGGGGAGCTGTTTTTT
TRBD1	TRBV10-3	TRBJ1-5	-	CAISPDRDQPQHF	TGTGCCATCAGTCCCGACAGGGATCAGCCCCAGCATTTT
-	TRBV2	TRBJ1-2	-	CASSENRDLGGYTF	TGTGCCAGCAGTGAAAACAGGGACTTGGGGGGCTACACCTTC